The 24 T cell receptor beta chains below were found in one sample sequenced in a study of control samples from healthy donors and cancer patients. Produced via immunoSEQ multiplex PCR; TCRdb's table is partial and in-frame only. The sample records 130,000 or so clones, around nine tenths being singletons. Sequencing used blood. The receptors were gathered from a man aged 25-45 years in good health.

V is TRBV5-1 and J is TRBJ1-5; TRBD1 agrees at 9 bases. In germline, CDR1 is SGHRS, CDR2 YFSETQ. V lost 3 bases to trimming and J lost 8 bases; unmatched junction nucleotides: 3. This CDR3 spans 13 amino acids. This CDR3 reads CASSSDRGEPQHF. As DNA, the CDR3 is TGCGCCAGCAGCTCGGACAGGGGTGAGCCCCAGCATTTT.

This clone was picked up a small number of times. The J gene is TRBJ1-1, the V gene TRBV7-6, with a possible D match to TRBD1 (5 bases). The germline V gene has CDR1 SGHVS and CDR2 FNYEAQ. The length of the CDR3 is 13 residues. Trimming took 6 bases from V and 1 from J, leaving 9 bases between them. The CDR3 is CASRTQGNTEAFF. The CDR3 coding sequence is TGTGCCAGCAGGACCCAGGGGAACACTGAAGCTTTCTTT.

The chain employs TRBV10-3 and TRBJ1-2; possibly TRBD1 for D (5 bases). This CDR3 is built from 11 residues. CDR1 and CDR2 (germline): ENHRY, SYGVKD. V was shortened by 10 bases and J by 4 bases, with 10 bases between the two germline ends. CDR3 sequence: CATRQSYGYTF. In DNA form, the CDR3 reads TGTGCCACCAGACAGTCCTATGGCTACACCTTC.

The chain recombines TRBV6-4 with TRBJ2-6; D remains ambiguous. Between the trimmed V and J ends, which lost 5 bases and 4 bases, there was a span of 9 bases. Per germline, CDR1 MRHNA and CDR2 SNTAGT. The CDR3 spans 14 residues. The CDR3 region has the DNA TGTGCCAGCAGTCCGATTTGGGGGGCCAACGTCCTGACTTTC. Its translation is CASSPIWGANVLTF.

The rearrangement links TRBV5-5 to TRBJ1-5; tentative D call: TRBD1 (6 bases). Germline V gene lookup returns CDR1 SGHKS and CDR2 YYEKEE (reference sequence). Trimming left V 0 bases short and J 4 bases short, with 14 bases between. The CDR3 consists of 16 residues. The CDR3 DNA follows: TGTGCCAGCAGCTTGGACAGGGTGGGGGATAATCAGCCCCAGCATTTT. Protein: CASSLDRVGDNQPQHF. Using reference TRBV5-5 and TRBJ1-5 for the parts outside the CDR3, the full variable domain is DAGVTQSPTHLIKTRGQQVTLRCSPISGHKSVSWYQQVLGQGPQFIFQYYEKEERGRGNFPDRFSARQFPNYSSELNVNALLLGDSALYLCASSLDRVGDNQPQHFGDGTRLSIL.

The chain couples TRBV25-1 to TRBJ2-1; TRBD2 matches 7 bases. The V gene end was trimmed by 5 bases and the J gene end by 4 bases; junction bases not matched to a gene: 11. The CDR3 totals 16 residues. Germline loops: CDR1 MGHDK, CDR2 SYGVNS. CDR3: CASSPGRSSGYNEQFF. In DNA, the CDR3 is TGTGCCAGCAGTCCGGGAAGGTCTAGCGGTTACAATGAGCAGTTCTTC.

The V and J genes are TRBV5-1 and TRBJ1-2, with D maybe TRBD1 (5 bases). V was clipped by 1 base and J by 1 base, with 14 bases between them. The germline CDR1 and CDR2 sequences are SGHRS and YFSETQ. CDR3 length: 16 residues. Written as DNA, the CDR3 is TGCGCCAGCAGCTTGAACACTGTGGGGGTTAACTATGGCTACACCTTC. As protein: CASSLNTVGVNYGYTF.

This chain links TRBV4-1 with TRBJ2-1, with 10 bases that match TRBD1. The CDR3 spans 19 residues. Germline values: CDR1 MGHRA, CDR2 YSYEKL. J gave up 3 bases and V 4 bases, and 15 bases lay outside the gene matches. The CDR3 reads CASSPRGQGPKMNYNEQFF. CDR3 nucleotides: TGCGCCAGCAGCCCGAGGGGACAGGGGCCTAAGATGAACTACAATGAGCAGTTCTTC.

The chain carries TRBV30 and TRBJ2-5; 11 nucleotides match TRBD2. Germline loops: CDR1 GTSNPN, CDR2 SVGIG (reference sequence). The CDR3 loop spans 15 amino acids. The junction had 5 bases not matched to a gene; V was cut back by 1 base and J by 4 bases. The CDR3 DNA reads as TGTGCCTGGAGTGCTAGCGGGGGGACCGGAGAGACCCAGTACTTC. Translation gives CAWSASGGTGETQYF.

V is TRBV27 and J is TRBJ2-2, with 9 nucleotides matching TRBD2. Germline loops: CDR1 MNHEY, CDR2 SMNVEV (reference sequence). The CDR3 length is 15 residues. V was clipped by 2 bases and J by 5 bases; unmatched bases: 3. DNA of the CDR3: TGTGCCAGCAGTTTAAGGCGGGGGGGTACCGGGGAGCTGTTTTTT. Translation gives CASSLRRGGTGELFF.

V and J are TRBV3-1 (or the pseudogene TRBV3-2) and TRBJ1-1; 9 bases map to TRBD1. Germline lookup yields CDR1 LGHDT and CDR2 YNNKEL (reference sequence). The ends lost 1 base at V and 9 bases at J; junction bases unmatched: 9. This CDR3 is 15 amino acids long. The CDR3 loop is CASSQGTGTGQQAFF. The CDR3 DNA sequence: TGTGCCAGCAGCCAAGGAACCGGGACAGGGCAACAAGCTTTCTTT.

The V gene is TRBV30, the J gene TRBJ2-7; D is undetermined. CDR3 length: 11 residues. The germline V gene has CDR1 GTSNPN and CDR2 SVGIG (reference sequence). V was trimmed by 5 bases and J by 1 base, leaving 6 bases between them. CDR3 sequence reads: CAWGVSYEQYF. CDR3 DNA: TGTGCCTGGGGGGTATCCTACGAGCAGTACTTC.

The chain has TRBV7-9 and TRBJ1-1; the D is unclear. This CDR3 spans 14 amino acids. Germline CDR1 and CDR2: SEHNR and FQNEAQ (reference sequence). The ends were cut back, 4 bases at V and 0 bases at J, with 9 bases in the middle. The CDR3 loop is CASSSMTVNTEAFF. The CDR3 DNA follows: TGTGCCAGCAGCTCGATGACGGTGAACACTGAAGCTTTCTTT.

This clone was picked up one time. This chain links TRBV27 with TRBJ1-2, with TRBD1 as a possible D gene (5 bases). This CDR3 contains 13 residues. The germline gives CDR1 MNHEY, CDR2 SMNVEV (reference sequence). The V gene lost 6 bases and the J gene lost 6 bases, with 14 bases spanning the gap. CDR3 coding DNA: TGTGCCAGCAGGAAGTCTGGGGGTGATGGCTACACCTTC. It specifies CASRKSGGDGYTF.

V is TRBV11-2 and J is TRBJ1-1; D is possibly TRBD1 (5 bases). Germline CDR1 SGHAT, CDR2 FQNNGV. This CDR3 is built from 16 residues. V was clipped by 2 bases and J by 2 bases, with 15 bases between them. CDR3 DNA sequence: TGTGCCAGCAGCTTATCCCAGGGAGTGGGAAACACTGAAGCTTTCTTT. This codes for CASSLSQGVGNTEAFF. The variable domain in full, completed from reference TRBV11-2 and TRBJ1-1, reads EAGVAQSPRYKIIEKRQSVAFWCNPISGHATLYWYQQILGQGPKLLIQFQNNGVVDDSQLPKDRFSAERLKGVDSTLKIQPAKLEDSAVYLCASSLSQGVGNTEAFFGQGTRLTVV.

V and J are TRBV5-1 and TRBJ2-3; 9 nucleotides match TRBD2. Germline V CDR1 and CDR2: SGHRS, YFSETQ. This CDR3 is built from 16 residues. V lost 2 bases and J lost 0; bases outside the gene matches: 4. The CDR3 nucleotides read TGCGCCAGCAGCTTCTTAGCGGGGGACAGCACAGATACGCAGTATTTT. Encoded protein: CASSFLAGDSTDTQYF.

V and J are TRBV18 and TRBJ2-1, with TRBD2 matching 9 bases. The CDR3 is 13 amino acids. J was trimmed by 7 bases and V by 5 bases; bases with no gene match: 3. Germline-derived CDR1 and CDR2 are KGHSH and LQKENI. The DNA for the CDR3 is TGTGCCAGCTCATCCCTAGCGGGAAATGAGCAGTTCTTC. The encoded protein is CASSSLAGNEQFF.

This chain links TRBV19 with TRBJ2-7; no firm D call. Germline lookup yields CDR1 LNHDA and CDR2 SQIVND (reference sequence). V was shortened by 8 bases and J by 3 bases, with 8 bases between the two germline ends. The length of the CDR3 is 11 residues. The CDR3 DNA is TGTGCCAGTGGTCCGTTCTACGAGCAGTACTTC. Translated, it gives CASGPFYEQYF.

CDR3 sequence (DNA): TGTGCCAGCAGCCTACATCAGGGGACCTCCACCGGGGAGCTGTTTTTT. Encoded protein: CASSLHQGTSTGELFF. V and J are TRBV3-1 (or the pseudogene TRBV3-2) and TRBJ2-2, with D possibly being TRBD1 (6 bases). From germline, CDR1 is LGHDT and CDR2 YNNKEL (reference sequence). Trimming removed 4 bases at V and 4 bases at J, with 16 bases between. This CDR3 is built from 16 residues.

The chain uses TRBV7-6 and TRBJ1-3; D may be TRBD1 (5 bases). Per the germline V gene, CDR1 is SGHVS and CDR2 is FNYEAQ. Trimming shortened V by 1 base and J by 3 bases, and 13 bases separated the two germline ends. The length of the CDR3 is 16 residues. CDR3 bases: TGTGCCAGCAGCTTAGGGGTTGCGGACAATGGAAACACCATATATTTT. Translated: CASSLGVADNGNTIYF.

DNA for the CDR3: TGTGCCAGCAGCCAAGTTAGACAGGCTGAAGCTTTCTTT. Translation: CASSQVRQAEAFF. The chain combines TRBV3-1 (or the pseudogene TRBV3-2) with TRBJ1-1, with D possibly matching TRBD1 (6 bases). CDR3 length: 13 amino acids. Trimming cost V 1 base and J 6 bases, with 9 bases left between them. Germline loops: CDR1 LGHDT, CDR2 YNNKEL (reference sequence).

V and J are TRBV29-1 and TRBJ1-1; 7 bases fit TRBD1. The CDR3 has 11 amino acids. The germline V gene has CDR1 SQVTM and CDR2 ANQGSEA. Trimming at V came to 4 bases and at J to 7 bases, leaving 3 bases not matched to a gene. The CDR3 region is CSVGSGGEAFF. The DNA for the CDR3 is TGCAGCGTTGGGTCAGGGGGTGAAGCTTTCTTT.

The chain carries TRBV28 and TRBJ1-1; D perhaps matches TRBD1 (5 bases). V was clipped by 1 base and J by 7 bases, with 10 bases between them. Looked up from germline, CDR1 is MDHEN and CDR2 is SYDVKM. The CDR3 consists of 13 residues. For the CDR3, the DNA is TGTGCCAGCAGTTTATTTGGGGGAGGTGAAGCTTTCTTT. Translated: CASSLFGGGEAFF.

This sequence joins TRBV12-5 and TRBJ2-5; possible D gene TRBD2, 6 bases. This CDR3 contains 13 residues. Germline-derived CDR1 and CDR2 are LGHNT and FRNRAP. Between the trimmed V and J ends, which lost 3 bases and 5 bases, there was a span of 10 bases. In nucleotides, the CDR3 is TGTGCTAGTGGTTTTGGAGGGGTGGAGACCCAGTACTTC. Amino acids: CASGFGGVETQYF.